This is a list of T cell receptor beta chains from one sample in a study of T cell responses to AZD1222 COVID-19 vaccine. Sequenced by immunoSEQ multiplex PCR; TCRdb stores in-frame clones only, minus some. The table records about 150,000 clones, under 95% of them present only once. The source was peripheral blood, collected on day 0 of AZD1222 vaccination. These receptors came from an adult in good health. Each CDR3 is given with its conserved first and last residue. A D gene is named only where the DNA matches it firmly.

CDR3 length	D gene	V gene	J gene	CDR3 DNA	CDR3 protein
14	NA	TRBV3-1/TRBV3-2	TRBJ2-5	TGTGCCAGCAGCCTGAGGGCACACTGGTGGACCCAGTACTTC	CASSLRAHWWTQYF
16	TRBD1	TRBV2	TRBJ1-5	TGTGCCAGCAGTGCCCGACAGGGGCTAAGCAATCAGCCCCAGCATTTT	CASSARQGLSNQPQHF
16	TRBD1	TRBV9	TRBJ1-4	TGTGCCAGCAGCGTAGTAGGACAGGGTGTTGGTGAAAAACTGTTTTTT	CASSVVGQGVGEKLFF
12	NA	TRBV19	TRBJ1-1	TGTGCCAGTGGGACCGTGAACACTGAAGCTTTCTTT	CASGTVNTEAFF
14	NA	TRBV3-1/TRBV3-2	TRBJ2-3	TGTGCCAGCAGCGTGAGGGGCGGCACAGATACGCAGTATTTT	CASSVRGGTDTQYF
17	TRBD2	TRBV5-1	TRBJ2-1	TGCGCCAGCAGCCTCCTAGCGGGGGGGACTTCTTACAATGAGCAGTTCTTC	CASSLLAGGTSYNEQFF
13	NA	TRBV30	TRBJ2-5	TGTGCCTGGAGCCCAAGACTAGAAGAGACCCAGTACTTC	CAWSPRLEETQYF
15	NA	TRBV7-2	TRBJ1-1	TGTGCCAGCAGCCTGGAGGGCACAATGAACACTGAAGCTTTCTTT	CASSLEGTMNTEAFF
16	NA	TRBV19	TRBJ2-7	TGTGCCAGTAGTTCCATCGGACTCGGGCGCTCCTACGAGCAGTACTTC	CASSSIGLGRSYEQYF
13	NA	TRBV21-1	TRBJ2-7	TGTGCCAGCAGCAACGATGGACCTTACGAGCAGTACTTC	CASSNDGPYEQYF
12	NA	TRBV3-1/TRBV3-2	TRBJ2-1	TGTGCCAGCAGCCAAGTTAACAATGAGCAGTTCTTC	CASSQVNNEQFF
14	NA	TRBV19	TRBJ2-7	TGTGCCAGTAGTGCCCCACAGGACTCCTACGAGCAGTACTTC	CASSAPQDSYEQYF
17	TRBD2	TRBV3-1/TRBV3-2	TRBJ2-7	TGTGCCAGCAGCCAAGCTCGGGCTAGCGGAATTTACTACGAGCAGTACTTC	CASSQARASGIYYEQYF